This T cell receptor beta chain comes out of a study of shared clonotypes between healthy human individuals. Study background: Three plates were used per donor for CD4 naive, three for CD4 memory, two for CD8 naive and one for CD8 memory.

DNA at 150 to 200 ng, 25,000 to 35,000 T cell genomes, went into sorted-subset replicate PCRs. Produced via immunoSEQ multiplex PCR; TCRdb's table is partial and in-frame only. The sample contains about 2.1 million clones, around 93% of which appear only once. In the case of this clone: Its antigen remains unknown.

CD45RO-negative cells were positively selected for CCR7, leaving out terminally differentiated effector memory CD45RA+ cells. Study-level results: Sequencing depth was expected to influence donor clonotype sharing.

Trimming shortened V by 4 bases and J by 4 bases, and 10 bases separated the two germline ends. The CDR3 is made up of 13 amino acids. Germline CDR1 is MNHEY and CDR2 is SMNVEV (reference sequence). The receptor's source is a man between 18 and 35 years old in good health. Some clones in this sample may be carry-over from other donors' samples. The sequenced sample consisted of naive CD8+ T cells from PBMCs. V gene TRBV27 combines with J gene TRBJ1-2; D may be TRBD1 (6 bases). CDR3 loop: CASSYGQSYGYTF. CDR3 sequence (DNA): TGTGCCAGCAGTTACGGACAGTCCTATGGCTACACCTTC.